The 28 T cell receptor beta chains in this list originate from one sample, sequenced in a study of blood T cell repertoires in COVID-19. Profiled with immunoSEQ multiplex PCR; TCRdb holds only in-frame clones, not every one. The sample carries over 110,000 clones, 65% to 85% recorded once. The material sequenced was peripheral blood. The source is a woman aged 55-69 years with acute or convalescent COVID-19.

This sequence joins TRBV7-8 and TRBJ1-1, with 8 nucleotides matching TRBD1. This CDR3 spans 14 amino acids. The V and J ends lost 5 bases and 2 bases, in that order; junction bases with no gene match: 4. Germline CDR1 is SGHVS and CDR2 is FQNEAQ. The CDR3 nucleotides read TGTGCCAGCAGCGTGACAGGGGCAAACACTGAAGCTTTCTTT. Translation: CASSVTGANTEAFF.

This chain uses TRBV2 with TRBJ2-7, with 7 bases lining up with TRBD2. Unmatched junction bases numbered 5, after V lost 1 base and J lost 11 bases. CDR3 size: 12 residues. Per germline, CDR1 SNHLY and CDR2 FYNNEI. CDR3 amino acids: CASSEGAGREYF. In DNA form, the CDR3 reads TGTGCCAGCAGTGAAGGTGCGGGGAGGGAGTACTTC.

This CDR3 is CASSGGGTNEQFF. CDR3 nucleotide sequence: TGTGCCAGCAGTGGAGGGGGTACTAATGAGCAGTTCTTC. This rearrangement joins TRBV6-4 to TRBJ2-1; D might be TRBD1 (6 bases). CDR1 MRHNA and CDR2 SNTAGT come from the germline V gene. The CDR3 covers 13 residues. Between the trimmed V and J ends, which lost 4 bases and 7 bases, there was a span of 11 bases.

As DNA, the CDR3 is TGTGCCAGCCGGGACTTGAGGAACACCGGGGAGCTGTTTTTT. Translation gives CASRDLRNTGELFF. This chain connects TRBV14 to TRBJ2-2, with a tentative D call TRBD2 (6 bases). The V end was cut by 8 bases, the J end by 1 base, with 11 bases between. This CDR3 has 14 amino acids. Germline V gives CDR1 SGHDN, CDR2 FVKESK.

The chain is built from TRBV6-5 and TRBJ2-1; D unclear. The CDR3 spans 13 residues. Germline V gene lookup returns CDR1 MNHEY and CDR2 SVGAGI. The V end lost 8 bases, the J end lost 3 bases, and 11 bases lay between the germline ends. CDR3: CASCLSNYNEQFF. CDR3 bases: TGTGCCAGCTGCCTTAGCAACTACAATGAGCAGTTCTTC.

This rearrangement joins TRBV5-1 to TRBJ2-3; D is uncertain. Germline CDR1 is SGHRS and CDR2 is YFSETQ. V lost 4 bases and J lost 8, with 8 bases in between. This CDR3 is 11 amino acids long. The CDR3 DNA follows: TGCGCCAGCAGCCTCGTGTCTACGCAGTATTTT. Its protein product is CASSLVSTQYF. Filled out from reference TRBV5-1 and TRBJ2-3, the complete variable domain reads KAGVTQTPRYLIKTRGQQVTLSCSPISGHRSVSWYQQTPGQGLQFLFEYFSETQRNKGNFPGRFSGRQFSNSRSEMNVSTLELGDSALYLCASSLVSTQYFGPGTRLTVL.

The CDR3 region is CASSYSGIEQFF. The DNA of the CDR3 is TGTGCCAGCAGTTATTCGGGGATTGAGCAGTTCTTC. The rearrangement uses TRBV12-3 or TRBV12-4 and TRBJ2-1, with D possibly TRBD2 on 5 matching bases. The CDR3 is 12 amino acids. With 4 bases removed from V and 9 bases from J, the gap between germline ends came to 10 bases.

In this sample, this clone turned up a few times. The rearrangement links TRBV13 to TRBJ2-2; D gene ambiguous. The ends were cut back, 5 bases at V and 5 bases at J, with 12 bases in the middle. Germline CDR1 is PRHDT and CDR2 is FYEKMQ (reference sequence). This CDR3 region has 14 residues. This chain's CDR3 is CASSGGLRTGELFF. The CDR3 DNA is TGTGCCAGCAGCGGCGGCCTTAGGACCGGGGAGCTGTTTTTT.

The chain joins TRBV3-1 (or the pseudogene TRBV3-2) to TRBJ1-5; D is unresolved. V lost 1 base, J lost 10 bases, and 8 bases lay in between. From germline, CDR1 is LGHDT and CDR2 YNNKEL (reference sequence). There are 12 residues in the CDR3. The CDR3 nucleotides are TGTGCCAGCAGCCAAGTAGAGGGACCCCAGCATTTT. This gives the protein CASSQVEGPQHF.

This clone was detected once. The chain employs TRBV28 and TRBJ1-5; the D gene is possibly TRBD1 (5 bases). CDR3 size: 16 residues. Per germline, CDR1 MDHEN and CDR2 SYDVKM. V was cut by 6 bases and J by 7 bases, with 22 bases left in between. Here the CDR3 DNA reads TGTGCCAGCAGCCCCGCCGAACAGGTCGGCTGGCAGCCCCAGCATTTT. Amino acid sequence: CASSPAEQVGWQPQHF.

The chain joins TRBV15 to TRBJ1-1; D gene ambiguous. Germline values: CDR1 LNHNV, CDR2 YYDKDF (reference sequence). Trimming shortened V by 0 bases and J by 1 base, and 12 bases separated the two germline ends. The CDR3 is 16 residues long. In DNA, the CDR3 is TGTGCCACCAGCAGAGATCGTGGCAGGTGGAACACTGAAGCTTTCTTT. This translates into CATSRDRGRWNTEAFF.

The chain employs TRBV2 and TRBJ1-2, with D possibly matching TRBD1 (5 bases). V shed 0 bases and J shed 7 bases, with 24 bases lying between them. The length of the CDR3 is 18 residues. Per germline, CDR1 SNHLY and CDR2 FYNNEI. CDR3 loop: CASSEARDAAGFRAGYTF. The CDR3 DNA reads TGTGCCAGCAGTGAAGCGAGGGACGCGGCGGGGTTTAGGGCTGGCTACACCTTC.

This clone was picked up one time. This chain connects TRBV2 to TRBJ1-1; no definite D call. The CDR3 contains 17 residues. V was pared by 0 bases and J by 5 bases, with 19 bases between. Germline CDR1 and CDR2: SNHLY and FYNNEI. CDR3 in amino acids: CASSEALRLGRGTEAFF. The CDR3 bases are TGTGCCAGCAGTGAAGCCCTACGACTAGGGCGAGGTACTGAAGCTTTCTTT.

V gene TRBV11-2 combines with J gene TRBJ1-3; 7 bases match TRBD1. The CDR3 has 18 residues. Per germline, CDR1 SGHAT and CDR2 FQNNGV. V gave up 5 bases and J gave up 0 bases; unmatched junction bases: 13. CDR3 coding DNA: TGTGCCAGCAGCCCGGAAAGACAGGGTACCTTCTCTGGAAACACCATATATTTT. This encodes CASSPERQGTFSGNTIYF.

The chain recombines TRBV5-1 with TRBJ2-7; 8 nucleotides match TRBD1. J gave up 2 bases and V 4 bases, and 8 bases lay outside the gene matches. The CDR3 spans 15 residues. The germline V gene encodes CDR1 SGHRS and CDR2 YFSETQ. Here the CDR3 reads CASSGRTGLTYEQYF. CDR3 nucleotide sequence: TGCGCCAGCAGCGGGAGGACAGGGTTGACCTACGAGCAGTACTTC.

The rearrangement links TRBV18 to TRBJ1-5; D is undetermined. The CDR3 extends over 13 amino acids. V lost 2 bases to trimming and J lost 4 bases, with 6 bases between them. Germline V gene data show CDR1 as KGHSH and CDR2 as LQKENI. The CDR3 is CASSPNSNQPQHF. In nucleotides, the CDR3 is TGTGCCAGCTCACCAAACAGTAATCAGCCCCAGCATTTT.

The V gene is TRBV7-2, the J gene TRBJ2-5; D is perhaps TRBD1 (5 bases). V was pared by 0 bases and J by 4 bases, with 12 bases between. This CDR3 region has 15 residues. Germline V gene sequence: CDR1 SGHTA, CDR2 FQGNSA. DNA for the CDR3: TGTGCCAGCAGCTTAGCGGCAGGGCGAGCAGAGACCCAGTACTTC. It specifies CASSLAAGRAETQYF.

The chain links TRBV19 to TRBJ1-5, with TRBD1 as a possible D gene (6 bases). This CDR3 spans 15 amino acids. Germline V gene lookup returns CDR1 LNHDA and CDR2 SQIVND (reference sequence). V lost 3 bases and J lost 6, with 15 bases in between. CDR3 in DNA: TGTGCCAGTAGTATGGGCCAGGGGATGAGTCAGCCCCAGCATTTT. It encodes CASSMGQGMSQPQHF.

This sequence joins TRBV28 and TRBJ1-1, with D possibly matching TRBD1 (5 bases). CDR3 length: 16 residues. Germline CDR1 MDHEN, CDR2 SYDVKM. The V end lost 3 bases, the J end lost 0 bases, and 14 bases lay between the germline ends. DNA for the CDR3: TGTGCCAGCAGTTTTGTCCAGGGTAGGCTGAACACTGAAGCTTTCTTT. This codes for CASSFVQGRLNTEAFF.

The chain links TRBV15 to TRBJ2-3; a possible D gene is TRBD2 (5 bases). CDR1 is LNHNV, CDR2 YYDKDF, per germline (reference sequence). The CDR3 contains 15 residues. V dropped 1 base and J dropped 2 bases, with 10 bases sitting between them. Here the CDR3 DNA reads TGTGCCACCAGCAGAGGAGGGATTCCCACAGATACGCAGTATTTT. This translates into CATSRGGIPTDTQYF.

V usage is TRBV6-5 and J usage is TRBJ2-1; weak D call: TRBD2 (6 bases). V was cut by 2 bases and J by 10 bases, with 9 bases left in between. There are 12 residues in the CDR3. The germline gives CDR1 MNHEY, CDR2 SVGAGI. The CDR3 bases are TGTGCCAGCAGTTACGGGACTCGAGAGCAGTTCTTC. This encodes CASSYGTREQFF.

A word on this clone: Other DNA sequences of this sample code for an identical CDR3. The chain couples TRBV19 to TRBJ2-5; a weak D match, TRBD2 (6 bases). This CDR3 is 11 amino acids long. Germline values: CDR1 LNHDA, CDR2 SQIVND (reference sequence). Deletions cut 6 bases from V and 4 bases from J, with 6 bases between. The CDR3 sequence: CASRGGETQYF. CDR3 bases: TGTGCCAGTAGGGGGGGAGAGACCCAGTACTTC. Full variable domain (missing parts from reference TRBV19 and TRBJ2-5): DGGITQSPKYLFRKEGQNVTLSCEQNLNHDAMYWYRQDPGQGLRLIYYSQIVNDFQKGDIAEGYSVSREKKESFPLTVTSAQKNPTAFYLCASRGGETQYFGPGTRLLVL.

CDR3 sequence (DNA): TGTGCCAGCACGGGCAGGGAAGTCACCGGGGAGCTGTTTTTT. It codes for CASTGREVTGELFF. The V gene is TRBV25-1, the J gene TRBJ2-2, with a weak D call TRBD1 (5 bases). The CDR3 length is 14 residues. Germline CDR1 and CDR2: MGHDK and SYGVNS. The germline V and J ends were trimmed by 7 bases and 4 bases, with 13 bases remaining between them.

This clone was seen only once. The chain joins TRBV27 to TRBJ1-4, with D possibly TRBD1 on 6 matching bases. CDR1 and CDR2 from the germline V gene are MNHEY and SMNVEV (reference sequence). The CDR3 extends over 12 amino acids. Trimming took off 6 bases at V and 5 bases at J, with 7 bases between the two ends. The chain's CDR3 is CASRTGNEKLFF. The CDR3 DNA reads TGTGCCAGCAGGACAGGCAATGAAAAACTGTTTTTT.

The chain employs TRBV28 and TRBJ1-6; D remains unclear. Germline CDR1 is MDHEN and CDR2 is SYDVKM. CDR3 size: 15 residues. V was shortened by 1 base and J by 10 bases, with 14 bases between the two germline ends. The CDR3 sequence is CASSLYGGIGSPLHF. CDR3 DNA: TGTGCCAGCAGTTTATATGGAGGGATTGGCTCACCCCTCCACTTT.

The gene calls are TRBV4-1 and TRBJ2-7, with 9 bases lining up with TRBD1. The CDR3 runs to 17 residues. CDR1 and CDR2 (germline): MGHRA, YSYEKL. V lost 1 base and J lost 3; bases outside the gene matches: 10. The CDR3 here is CASSQGALRGQGYEQYF. CDR3 in DNA: TGCGCCAGCAGCCAAGGAGCCTTGCGGGGACAGGGCTACGAGCAGTACTTC.

This clone was seen just once. The rearrangement links TRBV9 to TRBJ1-1, with D possibly TRBD1 on 5 matching bases. V was pared by 4 bases and J by 1 base, with 20 bases between. CDR1 is SGDLS and CDR2 is YYNGEE in the germline V gene. The CDR3 extends over 17 amino acids. The CDR3 spells CASSPGGRSYRNTEAFF. The CDR3, as DNA: TGTGCCAGCAGCCCCGGGGGTAGGTCGTATCGGAACACTGAAGCTTTCTTT. The full variable domain, rest sourced from reference TRBV9 and TRBJ1-1, is DSGVTQTPKHLITATGQRVTLRCSPRSGDLSVYWYQQSLDQGLQFLIQYYNGEERAKGNILERFSAQQFPDLHSELNLSSLELGDSALYFCASSPGGRSYRNTEAFFGQGTRLTVV.

The J gene is TRBJ1-5, the V gene TRBV24-1; D possibly corresponds to TRBD1 (6 bases). Trimming shortened V by 1 base and J by 0 bases, and 18 bases separated the two germline ends. The CDR3 sequence is 19 residues long. CDR1 KGHDR and CDR2 SFDVKD come from the germline V gene. CDR3 region: CATSDFPGQKPYSNQPQHF. CDR3 DNA: TGTGCCACCAGTGATTTTCCGGGACAAAAACCGTATAGCAATCAGCCCCAGCATTTT.